This T cell receptor beta chain was sequenced for a study of cytomegalovirus exposure and HLA in healthy donors. Participants comprised healthy donors of bone marrow. Points from the study as a whole: High specificity and sensitivity for cytomegalovirus status were reported for the classifier. Cytomegalovirus-associated TCR beta chains were listed, numbering 164. Researchers reported in a later analysis that common viral pathogens appeared linked to several top clusters.

The PCR used 60 Vbeta and 13 Jbeta primers. The table came from immunoSEQ multiplex PCR; TCRdb's copy has only in-frame clones and leaves some out. The data show about 86,000 clones, with 70% to 85% seen just once and approximately 8.9% held by the top ten. Germline V gene data show CDR1 as LGHNA and CDR2 as YSLEER. The CDR3 spans 16 residues. J gave up 5 bases and V 1 base, and 2 bases lay outside the gene matches. As for this clone: Its antigen is still unknown.

The sequenced sample was PBMCs. The chain uses TRBV4-3 and TRBJ2-1, with TRBD2 identical over 13 bases. The receptor's source is a man aged 60-69 years in good health and CMV-seronegative. CDR3 sequence reads: CASSQGTSGGDNEQFF. The CDR3 region has the DNA TGCGCCAGCAGCCAAGGAACTAGCGGGGGGGACAATGAGCAGTTCTTC.